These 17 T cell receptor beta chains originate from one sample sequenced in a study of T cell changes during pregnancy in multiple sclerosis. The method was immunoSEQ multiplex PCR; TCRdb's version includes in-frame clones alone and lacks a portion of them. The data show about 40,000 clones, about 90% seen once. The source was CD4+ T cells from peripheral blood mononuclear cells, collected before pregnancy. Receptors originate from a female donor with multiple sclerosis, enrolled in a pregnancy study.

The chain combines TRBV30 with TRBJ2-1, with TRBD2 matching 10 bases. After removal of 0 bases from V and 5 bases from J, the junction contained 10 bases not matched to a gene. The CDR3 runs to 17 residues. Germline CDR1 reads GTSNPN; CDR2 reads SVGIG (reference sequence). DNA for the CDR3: TGTGCCTGGAGTGTCATGGTCACTAGCGGGACTAACAATGAGCAGTTCTTC. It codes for CAWSVMVTSGTNNEQFF.

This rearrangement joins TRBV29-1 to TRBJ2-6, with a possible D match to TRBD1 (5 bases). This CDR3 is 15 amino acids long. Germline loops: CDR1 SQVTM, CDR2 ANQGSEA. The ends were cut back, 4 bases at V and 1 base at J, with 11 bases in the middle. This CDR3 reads CSVVRGESGANVLTF. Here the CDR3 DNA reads TGCAGCGTTGTTAGGGGCGAATCTGGGGCCAACGTCCTGACTTTC.

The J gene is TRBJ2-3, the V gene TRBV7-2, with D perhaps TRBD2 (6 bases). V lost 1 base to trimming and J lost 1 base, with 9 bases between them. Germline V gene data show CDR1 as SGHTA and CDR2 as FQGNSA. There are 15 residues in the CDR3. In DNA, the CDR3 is TGTGCCAGCAGCTTAGGGGGAGGCCGCACAGATACGCAGTATTTT. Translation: CASSLGGGRTDTQYF. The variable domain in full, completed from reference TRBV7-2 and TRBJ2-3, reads GAGVSQSPSNKVTEKGKDVELRCDPISGHTALYWYRQSLGQGLEFLIYFQGNSAPDKSGLPSDRFSAERTGGSVSTLTIQRTQQEDSAVYLCASSLGGGRTDTQYFGPGTRLTVL.

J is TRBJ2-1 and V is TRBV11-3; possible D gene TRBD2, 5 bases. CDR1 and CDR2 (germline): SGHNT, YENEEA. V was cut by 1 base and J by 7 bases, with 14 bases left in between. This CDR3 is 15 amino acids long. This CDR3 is CASSLVAGPGNEQFF. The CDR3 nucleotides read TGTGCCAGCAGCTTAGTGGCGGGCCCGGGTAATGAGCAGTTCTTC. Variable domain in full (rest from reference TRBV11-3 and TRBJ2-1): EAGVVQSPRYKIIEKKQPVAFWCNPISGHNTLYWYLQNLGQGPELLIRYENEEAVDDSQLPKDRFSAERLKGVDSTLKIQPAELGDSAVYLCASSLVAGPGNEQFFGPGTRLTVL.

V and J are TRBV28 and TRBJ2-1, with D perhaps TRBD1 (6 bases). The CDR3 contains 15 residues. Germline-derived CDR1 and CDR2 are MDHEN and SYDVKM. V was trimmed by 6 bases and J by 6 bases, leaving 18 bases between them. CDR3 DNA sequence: TGTGCCAGCAGGCCTACAGGGCCTCGGGTCAATGAGCAGTTCTTC. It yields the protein CASRPTGPRVNEQFF.

The CDR3 region has the DNA TGTGCCAGCAGCTTAGGAGGGCTCTCTGGGGCCAACGTCCTGACTTTC. It specifies CASSLGGLSGANVLTF. The chain couples TRBV7-6 to TRBJ2-6; perhaps TRBD2 as D (5 bases). This CDR3 has 16 residues. The V gene's germline CDR1 is SGHVS and CDR2 FNYEAQ. Between the trimmed V and J ends, which lost 1 base and 0 bases, there was a span of 7 bases.

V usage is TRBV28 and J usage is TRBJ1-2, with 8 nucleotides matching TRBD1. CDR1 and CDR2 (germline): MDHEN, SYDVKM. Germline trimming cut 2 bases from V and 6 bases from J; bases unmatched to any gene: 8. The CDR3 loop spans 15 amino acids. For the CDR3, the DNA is TGTGCCAGCAGTTTACAGGGGGCGGATTCGAATGGCTACACCTTC. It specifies CASSLQGADSNGYTF.

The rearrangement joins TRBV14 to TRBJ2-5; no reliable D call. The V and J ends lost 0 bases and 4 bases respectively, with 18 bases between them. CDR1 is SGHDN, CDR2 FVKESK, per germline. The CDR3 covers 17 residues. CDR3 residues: CASSQEARQTKRETQYF. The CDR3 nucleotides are TGTGCCAGCAGCCAAGAAGCTCGGCAGACCAAGCGAGAGACCCAGTACTTC.

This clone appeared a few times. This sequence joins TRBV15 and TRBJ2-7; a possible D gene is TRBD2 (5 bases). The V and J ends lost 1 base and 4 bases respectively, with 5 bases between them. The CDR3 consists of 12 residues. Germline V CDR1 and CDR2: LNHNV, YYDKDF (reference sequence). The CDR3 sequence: CATSRGGYEQYF. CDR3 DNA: TGTGCCACCAGCAGAGGAGGGTACGAGCAGTACTTC. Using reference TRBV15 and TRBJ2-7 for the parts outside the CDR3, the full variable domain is DAMVIQNPRYQVTQFGKPVTLSCSQTLNHNVMYWYQQKSSQAPKLLFHYYDKDFNNEADTPDNFQSRRPNTSFCFLDIRSPGLGDTAMYLCATSRGGYEQYFGPGTRLTVT.

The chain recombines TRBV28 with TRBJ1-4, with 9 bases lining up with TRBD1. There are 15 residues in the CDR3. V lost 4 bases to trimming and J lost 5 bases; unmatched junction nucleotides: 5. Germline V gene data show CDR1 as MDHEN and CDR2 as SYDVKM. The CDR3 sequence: CASSSFGTGNEKLFF. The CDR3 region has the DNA TGTGCCAGCAGTTCCTTCGGGACAGGGAATGAAAAACTGTTTTTT.

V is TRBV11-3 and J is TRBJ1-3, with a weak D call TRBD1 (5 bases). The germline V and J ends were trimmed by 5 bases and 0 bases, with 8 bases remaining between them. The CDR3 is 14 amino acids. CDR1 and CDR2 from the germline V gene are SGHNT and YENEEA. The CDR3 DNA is TGTGCCAGCAGCCAGGGACTCTCTGGAAACACCATATATTTT. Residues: CASSQGLSGNTIYF. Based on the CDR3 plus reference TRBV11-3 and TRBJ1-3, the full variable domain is EAGVVQSPRYKIIEKKQPVAFWCNPISGHNTLYWYLQNLGQGPELLIRYENEEAVDDSQLPKDRFSAERLKGVDSTLKIQPAELGDSAVYLCASSQGLSGNTIYFGEGSWLTVV.

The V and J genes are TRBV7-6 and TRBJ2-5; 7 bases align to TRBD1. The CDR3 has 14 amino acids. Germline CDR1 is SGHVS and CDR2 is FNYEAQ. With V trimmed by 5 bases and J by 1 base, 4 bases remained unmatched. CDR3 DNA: TGTGCCAGCAGCCACAGGGGACCCCAAGAGACCCAGTACTTC. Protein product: CASSHRGPQETQYF.

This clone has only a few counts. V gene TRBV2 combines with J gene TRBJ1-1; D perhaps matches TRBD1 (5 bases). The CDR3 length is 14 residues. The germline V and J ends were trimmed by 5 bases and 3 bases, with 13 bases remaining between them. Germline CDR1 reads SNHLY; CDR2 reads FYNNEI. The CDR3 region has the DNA TGTGCCAGCAGTCTCAGCCCAGGGTACACTGAAGCTTTCTTT. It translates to CASSLSPGYTEAFF.

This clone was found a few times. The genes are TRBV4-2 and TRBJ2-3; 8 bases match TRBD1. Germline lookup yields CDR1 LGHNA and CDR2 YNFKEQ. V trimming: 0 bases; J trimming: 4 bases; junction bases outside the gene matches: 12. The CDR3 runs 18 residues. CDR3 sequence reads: CASSQDGAQGVSSDTQYF. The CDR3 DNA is TGTGCCAGCAGCCAAGATGGGGCACAGGGGGTGTCTTCAGATACGCAGTATTTT.

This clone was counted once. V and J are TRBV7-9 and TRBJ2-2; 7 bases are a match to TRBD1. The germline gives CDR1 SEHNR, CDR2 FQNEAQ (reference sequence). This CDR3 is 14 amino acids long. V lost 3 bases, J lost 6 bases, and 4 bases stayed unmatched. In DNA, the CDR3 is TGTGCCAGCAGCTTTCAGGGGGTGGCCGGGGAGCTGTTTTTT. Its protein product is CASSFQGVAGELFF.

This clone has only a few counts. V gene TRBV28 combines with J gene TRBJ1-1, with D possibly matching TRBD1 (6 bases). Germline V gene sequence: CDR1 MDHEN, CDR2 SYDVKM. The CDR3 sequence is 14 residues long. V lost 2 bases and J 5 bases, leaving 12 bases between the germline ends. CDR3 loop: CASSLPGDYTEAFF. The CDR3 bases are TGTGCCAGCAGTTTACCAGGGGATTATACTGAAGCTTTCTTT. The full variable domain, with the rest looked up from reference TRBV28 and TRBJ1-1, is DVKVTQSSRYLVKRTGEKVFLECVQDMDHENMFWYRQDPGLGLRLIYFSYDVKMKEKGDIPEGYSVSREKKERFSLILESASTNQTSMYLCASSLPGDYTEAFFGQGTRLTVV.

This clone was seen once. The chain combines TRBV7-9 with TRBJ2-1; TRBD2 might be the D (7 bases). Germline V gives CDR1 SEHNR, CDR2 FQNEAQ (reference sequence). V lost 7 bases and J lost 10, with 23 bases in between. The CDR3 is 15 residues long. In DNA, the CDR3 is TGTGCCAGCAATGGGGGGACAAGGGCCGGGGGGGAGCAGTTCTTC. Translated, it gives CASNGGTRAGGEQFF.